A selection of T cell receptor beta chains follows, all from one sample in a study of cytomegalovirus exposure and HLA in healthy donors. Clones were sequenced by immunoSEQ multiplex PCR, and TCRdb holds only the in-frame ones, with some missing. The sample lists some 180,000 clones, 80% occurring once. Sequenced: PBMCs. Receptor source: a girl aged 5 to 17 in good health and CMV-seropositive. Both conserved end residues are part of each CDR3. A D gene is named only where the DNA matches it firmly. The size entry is marked missing in some rows and otherwise reads once, few, many or a size class.

TRBV5-1	TRBD2	14	.	TRBJ2-1	TGCGCCAGCAGCTTGGCAGGCGGGAGGAATGAGCAGTTCTTC	CASSLAGGRNEQFF
TRBV29-1	.	19	.	TRBJ2-7	TGCAGCGTCCTAGTCTTCGACAGAAATATTATAGGGTTTTCCTACGAGCAGTACTTC	CSVLVFDRNIIGFSYEQYF
TRBV4-2	.	18	.	TRBJ2-2	TGTGCCAGCAGCCACCCGGAACTGGGAGCAGCGAACACCGGGGAGCTGTTTTTT	CASSHPELGAANTGELFF
TRBV6-5	TRBD1	14	.	TRBJ1-2	TGTGCCAGCAGTCCGGGACAGGGCAACTATGGCTACACCTTC	CASSPGQGNYGYTF
TRBV7-9	.	14	once	TRBJ2-5	TGTGCCAGCCGGAAACTAGGCTCCGTGGGGACCCAGTACTTC	CASRKLGSVGTQYF
TRBV5-1	TRBD2	17	.	TRBJ2-7	TGCGCCAGCAGCTTGGCTAGCGGGACCTCCAGCTCCTACGAGCAGTACTTC	CASSLASGTSSSYEQYF
TRBV11-2	TRBD2	15	.	TRBJ2-7	TGTGCCAGCAGCTTCCTGGGGCGGGAGTACAACGAGCAGTACTTC	CASSFLGREYNEQYF
TRBV27	.	14	.	TRBJ2-7	TGTGCCAGCAGCTTAGCAGGGAAAGTCTACGAGCAGTACTTC	CASSLAGKVYEQYF
TRBV5-1	.	15	.	TRBJ1-6	TGCGCCAGCAGCTTGATTGGGGGCAATAATTCACCCCTCCACTTT	CASSLIGGNNSPLHF
TRBV29-1	.	12	.	TRBJ2-7	TGCAGCGTTACCTCAGGGGCCTACGAGCAGTACTTC	CSVTSGAYEQYF
TRBV6-4	TRBD2	13	.	TRBJ2-2	TGTGCCACCGGGACTAGCGACGCCGGGGAGCTGTTTTTT	CATGTSDAGELFF
TRBV27	TRBD1	15	.	TRBJ2-7	TGTGCCAGCAGCCAGAAAGGGGGCGCCCCCTACGAGCAGTACTTC	CASSQKGGAPYEQYF
TRBV4-1	.	14	.	TRBJ1-4	TGCGCCAGCAGCGATGAGAGGGGAGGGGAAAAACTGTTTTTT	CASSDERGGEKLFF
TRBV2	.	14	.	TRBJ2-7	TGTGCCAGCACTCCCTTCCTAGGGGCAATCGAGCAGTACTTC	CASTPFLGAIEQYF
TRBV5-8	TRBD2	15	few	TRBJ2-1	TGTGCCAGCAGCTACGGGACTAGCGGCTACAATGAGCAGTTCTTC	CASSYGTSGYNEQFF
TRBV5-1	.	14	.	TRBJ2-2	TGCGCCAGCAGCAGGGCAGGGAACGCCGGGGAGCTGTTTTTT	CASSRAGNAGELFF
TRBV19	TRBD2	14	.	TRBJ2-7	TGTGCCAGTAGTTTCGGGACTAGCGGCTACGAGCAGTACTTC	CASSFGTSGYEQYF
TRBV7-9	.	16	.	TRBJ2-5	TGTGCCAGCAGCTTCTCGGGACAAGGCGGTCGAGAGACCCAGTACTTC	CASSFSGQGGRETQYF
TRBV7-9	TRBD1	17	.	TRBJ2-7	TGTGCCAGCAGCCAAAACAGGGGGCTAGTCTTGGGGTACGAGCAGTACTTC	CASSQNRGLVLGYEQYF
TRBV5-1	TRBD1	15	.	TRBJ1-5	TGCGCCAGCAGCTTGACAGGGGACGGAAATCAGCCCCAGCATTTT	CASSLTGDGNQPQHF
TRBV10-3	TRBD1	14	.	TRBJ2-7	TGTGCCATCAGACCGGGACAGGGCTCCTACGAGCAGTACTTC	CAIRPGQGSYEQYF
TRBV27	.	14	.	TRBJ2-5	TGTGCCAGCAGGTCAGGACTCCTGCAAGAGACCCAGTACTTC	CASRSGLLQETQYF
TRBV20-1	TRBD1	11	.	TRBJ2-1	TGCAGTGCTACGACAGGGCATGAGCAGTTCTTC	CSATTGHEQFF
TRBV5-1	.	15	.	TRBJ1-5	TGCGCCAGCAGCTTGGAGACGGGTAGCAATCAGCCCCAGCATTTT	CASSLETGSNQPQHF
TRBV18	.	15	.	TRBJ2-1	TGTGCCAGCTCACCGGCATCGGTCAGCGGCAATGAGCAGTTCTTC	CASSPASVSGNEQFF
TRBV28	TRBD1	15	.	TRBJ1-5	TGTGCCAGCAGTCGAGACAGGGGTTTGACTCAGCCCCAGCATTTT	CASSRDRGLTQPQHF
TRBV7-8	.	16	.	TRBJ2-5	TGTGCCAGCACCCCCGGAGGGGGAGGGCCGGGGGAGACCCAGTACTTC	CASTPGGGGPGETQYF
TRBV6-1	TRBD1	13	.	TRBJ2-1	TGTGCCAGCAGTGCTGGGACAGGGGAAAGGCAGTTCTTC	CASSAGTGERQFF
TRBV6-5	TRBD2	16	.	TRBJ2-7	TGTGCCAGCAGTTACTACGATAGCGGGAGGGTCTACGAGCAGTACTTC	CASSYYDSGRVYEQYF
TRBV5-1	TRBD2	16	.	TRBJ2-1	TGCGCCAGCACCCTAGCGGGAGCGGGGGCACTAAATGAGCAGTTCTTC	CASTLAGAGALNEQFF
TRBV4-3	TRBD2	20	.	TRBJ2-1	TGCGCCAGCAGCCAAGAACTAGCGGGAGTTTCCGCACCAGGCTACAATGAGCAGTTCTTC	CASSQELAGVSAPGYNEQFF
TRBV7-9	.	16	.	TRBJ1-1	TGTGCCAGCAGCCCCAGGGCAGCCCAAATGAACACTGAAGCTTTCTTT	CASSPRAAQMNTEAFF
TRBV25-1	TRBD1	14	.	TRBJ2-7	TGTGCCAGCAGTGGCCGGGACAGTCGGCACGAGCAGTACTTC	CASSGRDSRHEQYF
TRBV6-6	TRBD1	14	.	TRBJ1-2	TGTGCCAGCAGTCACCGGGACAGGGGCGCGAACTACACCTTC	CASSHRDRGANYTF
TRBV14	.	15	.	TRBJ2-5	TGTGCCAGCAGCCAAGGATTGGGCGTTTGGGAGACCCAGTACTTC	CASSQGLGVWETQYF
TRBV4-1	.	17	.	TRBJ2-7	TGCGCCAGCAGCCGCACAGGAGACGGGGGCGGGAGTTACGAGCAGTACTTC	CASSRTGDGGGSYEQYF
TRBV12-5	.	14	once	TRBJ1-5	TGTGCTAGTGGTTTGTCAGGCTTCAATCAGCCCCAGCATTTT	CASGLSGFNQPQHF
TRBV6-4	.	11	.	TRBJ2-3	TGTGCCAGCAGTGACCAAGATACGCAGTATTTT	CASSDQDTQYF
TRBV30	.	11	.	TRBJ2-7	TGTGCCTGGAGTCACTCCTACGAGCAGTACTTC	CAWSHSYEQYF
TRBV7-9	.	15	.	TRBJ2-2	TGTGCCAGCAGCACCAGGACAGTTTATACCGGGGAGCTGTTTTTT	CASSTRTVYTGELFF
TRBV27	TRBD2	14	.	TRBJ2-5	TGTGTCGTCCGGGCGGTAGCGGGGCGGGGGACCCAGTACTTC	CVVRAVAGRGTQYF
TRBV14	TRBD1	15	.	TRBJ2-2	TGTGCCAGCATACACAGGGGGTTAAACACCGGGGAGCTGTTTTTT	CASIHRGLNTGELFF
TRBV7-2	TRBD1	15	.	TRBJ2-7	TGTGCCAGCAGCCCCCGGAGACAGGGATGGGAAGAGCAGTACTTC	CASSPRRQGWEEQYF
TRBV10-1	TRBD2	15	.	TRBJ2-3	TGCGCCAGCAGTGTCGGGACTAGCGGCACAGATACGCAGTATTTT	CASSVGTSGTDTQYF
TRBV30	.	13	.	TRBJ1-2	TGTGCCTGGGCCATGGACAGAGAGTATGGCTACACCTTC	CAWAMDREYGYTF
TRBV4-3	TRBD2	17	.	TRBJ2-3	TGCGCCAGCAGCCAAGGGCTAGCGGGAGGGGTGACAGATACGCAGTATTTT	CASSQGLAGGVTDTQYF
TRBV5-6	TRBD2	14	.	TRBJ2-1	TGTGCCAGCACACGCAAAGGACTAGCGACTGAGCAGTTCTTC	CASTRKGLATEQFF
TRBV7-8	TRBD2	16	.	TRBJ2-1	TGTGCCAGCAGCCCAGGCCTAGCGGGAGGGAAAAATGAGCAGTTCTTC	CASSPGLAGGKNEQFF
TRBV6-5	TRBD1	14	.	TRBJ2-2	TGTGCCAGCAGAGCGACAGGGACCACCGGGGAGCTGTTTTTT	CASRATGTTGELFF
TRBV6-5	.	14	.	TRBJ2-7	TGTGCCAGCAGTTACGCAGGAGGGTCCTACGAGCAGTACTTC	CASSYAGGSYEQYF
TRBV4-1	.	16	few	TRBJ2-1	TGCGCCAGCAGCCAAAACAGCGGGACAACCTACAATGAGCAGTTCTTC	CASSQNSGTTYNEQFF
TRBV10-3	TRBD1	14	.	TRBJ1-2	TGTGCCATCAGTGAAAACAGGGGGGACTATGGCTACACCTTC	CAISENRGDYGYTF
TRBV6-6	.	14	.	TRBJ2-5	TGTGCCTCCTCGGGGGGCGGAATTCAAGAGACCCAGTACTTC	CASSGGGIQETQYF
TRBV25-1	.	17	.	TRBJ2-7	TGTGCCAGCAGTGAATATAAGGGGGGCTGGGGGGGCCACGAGCAGTACTTC	CASSEYKGGWGGHEQYF
TRBV10-1	TRBD2	14	.	TRBJ2-3	TGCGCCAGCAGTGTTTCGCGGGAGTTGGATACGCAGTATTTT	CASSVSRELDTQYF
TRBV6-1	TRBD2	14	.	TRBJ2-7	TGTGCCAGCAGTGCTAGCGGCCAAACCTACGAGCAGTACTTC	CASSASGQTYEQYF
TRBV5-1	.	14	.	TRBJ1-1	TGCGCCAGCAGCTTGGCCAGGATGGACACTGAAGCTTTCTTT	CASSLARMDTEAFF
TRBV27	TRBD2	16	.	TRBJ2-7	TGTGCCAGCAGCCTAACTCGACTAGCGGGAGTCGGCGAGCAGTACTTC	CASSLTRLAGVGEQYF
TRBV7-9	.	15	.	TRBJ2-4	TGTGCCAGCAGCTTAGCCCAGGGATCCAAAAACATTCAGTACTTC	CASSLAQGSKNIQYF